The present T cell receptor (beta chain) was sequenced within a study of vaccination and CD4 T cells after COVID-19. About the research overall: Post-vaccine sample collection happened at a median of around 65 days after dose two, ranging 14 to 241. Control cultures received a CEFX pool, an HIV-1 Nef pool, or no peptide.

A word on this clonotype: Its cognate antigen is unknown.

As for treatment: approximately 11-day PBMC culture with coronavirus spike peptide pools or control peptides (ViraFEST assay). Harvesting of the unexposed donor's CD4+ T cells predated the COVID-19 pandemic (2011-2018). PBMC cultures, at around 2 million cells per well, received 9.5 to 10 IU/ml IL-2 and around 9.6 ug/ml peptide pools. Cultured CD4+ T-cell DNA underwent Oncomine TCR Beta short-read sequencing. From CD4+ T cells that had been cultured, genomic DNA was extracted. TCRdb re-analysed the PCR reads in MiXCR, keeping a single row per CDR3 protein. The table has some 7,000 distinct CDR3 sequences, 51% seen once. Germline CDR1 MNHEY, CDR2 SMNVEV (reference sequence). CDR3 length: 13 amino acids. The J segment lost 5 bases and the V segment lost 5 bases, leaving 5 bases of the junction unmatched.

The receptor was isolated from a human donor in good health. The rearrangement uses TRBV27 and TRBJ1-2, with 7 bases identical to TRBD1. The source material was CD4+ T cells from blood, cultured in vitro. Here the CDR3 reads CASSPSTGYGYTF. For the CDR3, the DNA is TGTGCCAGCAGTCCATCGACAGGGTATGGCTACACCTTC.